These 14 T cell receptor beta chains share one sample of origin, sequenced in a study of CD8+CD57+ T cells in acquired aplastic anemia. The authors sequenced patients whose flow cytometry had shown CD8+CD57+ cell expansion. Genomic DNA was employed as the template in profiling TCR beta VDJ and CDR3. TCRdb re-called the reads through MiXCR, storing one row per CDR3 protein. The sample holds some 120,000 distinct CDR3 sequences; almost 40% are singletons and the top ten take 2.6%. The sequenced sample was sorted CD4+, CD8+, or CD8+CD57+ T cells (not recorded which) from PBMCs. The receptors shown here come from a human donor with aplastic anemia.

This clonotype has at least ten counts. CDR3: CASSLPGGLGGYEKLFF. CDR3 nucleotide sequence: TGTGCCAGCAGCCTTCCTGGGGGCCTCGGAGGGTATGAAAAACTGTTTTTT. The chain recombines TRBV14 with TRBJ1-4, with D perhaps matching TRBD1 (6 bases). Trimming took 4 bases from V and 6 from J, leaving 21 bases between them. CDR3 length: 17 amino acids. The germline V gene encodes CDR1 SGHDN and CDR2 FVKESK.

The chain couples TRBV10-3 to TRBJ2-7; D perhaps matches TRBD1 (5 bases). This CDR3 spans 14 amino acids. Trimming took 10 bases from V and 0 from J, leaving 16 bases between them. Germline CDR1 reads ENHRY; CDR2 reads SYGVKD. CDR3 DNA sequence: TGTGCCACCGGAGACAGATCAAACTCCTACGAGCAGTACTTC. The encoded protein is CATGDRSNSYEQYF.

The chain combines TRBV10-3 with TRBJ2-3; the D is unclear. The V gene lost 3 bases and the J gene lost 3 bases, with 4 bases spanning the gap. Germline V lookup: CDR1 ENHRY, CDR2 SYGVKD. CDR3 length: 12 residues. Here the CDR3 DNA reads TGTGCCATCAGTGATTTTACAGATACGCAGTATTTT. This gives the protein CAISDFTDTQYF.

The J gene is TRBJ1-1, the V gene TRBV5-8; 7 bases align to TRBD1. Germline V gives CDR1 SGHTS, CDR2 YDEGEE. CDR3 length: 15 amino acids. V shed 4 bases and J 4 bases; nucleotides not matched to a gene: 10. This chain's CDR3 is CASSIQGVLVTEAFF. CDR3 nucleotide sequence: TGTGCCAGCAGCATTCAGGGGGTGTTGGTCACTGAAGCTTTCTTT.

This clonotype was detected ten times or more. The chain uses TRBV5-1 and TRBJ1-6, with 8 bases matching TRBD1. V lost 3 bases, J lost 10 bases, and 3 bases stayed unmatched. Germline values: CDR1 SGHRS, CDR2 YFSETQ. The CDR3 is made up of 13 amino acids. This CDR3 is CASSSDRVSPLHF. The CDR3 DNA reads TGCGCCAGCAGCTCGGACAGGGTGTCACCCCTCCACTTT.

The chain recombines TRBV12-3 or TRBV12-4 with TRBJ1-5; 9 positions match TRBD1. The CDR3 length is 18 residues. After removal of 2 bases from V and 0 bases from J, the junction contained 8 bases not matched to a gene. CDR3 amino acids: CASSLRGQGIDSNQPQHF. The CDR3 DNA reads TGTGCCAGCAGTTTACGAGGACAGGGGATTGATAGCAATCAGCCCCAGCATTTT.

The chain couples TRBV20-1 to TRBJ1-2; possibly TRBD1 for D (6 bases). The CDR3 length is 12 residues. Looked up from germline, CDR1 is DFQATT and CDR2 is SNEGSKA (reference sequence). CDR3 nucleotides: TGCAGCCCGTCTACAGGGAACTATGGCTACACCTTC. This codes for CSPSTGNYGYTF.

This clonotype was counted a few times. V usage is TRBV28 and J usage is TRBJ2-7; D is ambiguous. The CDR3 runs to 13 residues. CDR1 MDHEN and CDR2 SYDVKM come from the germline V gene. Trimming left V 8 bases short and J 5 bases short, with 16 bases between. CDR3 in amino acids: CASHPQSAHEQYV. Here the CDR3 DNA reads TGTGCCAGCCATCCCCAAAGCGCCCACGAGCAGTACGTC.

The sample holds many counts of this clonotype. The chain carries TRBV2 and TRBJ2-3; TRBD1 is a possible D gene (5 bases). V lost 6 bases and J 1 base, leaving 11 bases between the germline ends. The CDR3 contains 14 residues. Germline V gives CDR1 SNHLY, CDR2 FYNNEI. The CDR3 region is CASRVGRGTDTQYF. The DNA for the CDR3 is TGTGCCAGCAGAGTGGGCAGGGGCACAGATACGCAGTATTTT.

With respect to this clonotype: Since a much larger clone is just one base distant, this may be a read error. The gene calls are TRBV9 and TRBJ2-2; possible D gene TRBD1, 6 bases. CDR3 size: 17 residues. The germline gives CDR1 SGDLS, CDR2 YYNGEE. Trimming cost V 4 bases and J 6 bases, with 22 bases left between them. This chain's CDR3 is CASSIEGTGKPPGELFF. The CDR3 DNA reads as TGTGCCAGCAGCATAGAGGGAACAGGGAAGCCCCCCGGGGAGCTGTTTTTT.

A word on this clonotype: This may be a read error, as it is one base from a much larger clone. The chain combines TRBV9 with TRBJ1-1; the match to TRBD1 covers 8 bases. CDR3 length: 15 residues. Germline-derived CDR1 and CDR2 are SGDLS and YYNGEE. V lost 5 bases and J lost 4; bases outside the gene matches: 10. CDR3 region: CASSLSGQGATEAFF. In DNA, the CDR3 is TGTGCCAGCAGTCTTTCCGGGCAGGGGGCCACTGAAGCTTTCTTT.

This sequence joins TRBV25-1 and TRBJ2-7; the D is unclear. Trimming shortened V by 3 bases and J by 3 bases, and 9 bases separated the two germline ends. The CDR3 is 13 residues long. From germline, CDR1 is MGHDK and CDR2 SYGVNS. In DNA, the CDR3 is TGTGCCAGCAGTGAGTTCTTGGACTACGAGCAGTACTTC. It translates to CASSEFLDYEQYF.

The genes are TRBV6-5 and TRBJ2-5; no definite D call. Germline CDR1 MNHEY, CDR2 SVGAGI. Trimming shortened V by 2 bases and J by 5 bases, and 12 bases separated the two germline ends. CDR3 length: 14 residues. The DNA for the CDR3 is TGTGCCAGCAGTTACGATAGAGTTCAGGAGACCCAGTACTTC. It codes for CASSYDRVQETQYF.

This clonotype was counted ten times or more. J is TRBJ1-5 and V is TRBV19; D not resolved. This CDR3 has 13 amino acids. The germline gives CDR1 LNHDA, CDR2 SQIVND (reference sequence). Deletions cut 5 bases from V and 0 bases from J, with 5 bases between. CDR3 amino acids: CASSANSNQPQHF. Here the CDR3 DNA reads TGTGCCAGTAGTGCGAATAGCAATCAGCCCCAGCATTTT.